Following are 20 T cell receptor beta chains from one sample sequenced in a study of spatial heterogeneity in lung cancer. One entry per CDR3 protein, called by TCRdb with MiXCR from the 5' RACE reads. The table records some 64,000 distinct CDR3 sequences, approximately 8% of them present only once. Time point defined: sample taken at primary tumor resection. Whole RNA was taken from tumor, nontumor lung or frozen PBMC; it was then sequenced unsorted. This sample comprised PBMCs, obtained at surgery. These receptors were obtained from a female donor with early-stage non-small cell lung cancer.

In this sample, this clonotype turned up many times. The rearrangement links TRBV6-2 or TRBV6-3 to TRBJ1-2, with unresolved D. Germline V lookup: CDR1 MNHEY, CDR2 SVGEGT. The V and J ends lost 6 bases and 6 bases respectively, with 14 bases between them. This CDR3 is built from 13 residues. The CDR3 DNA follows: TGTGCCAGCAGACGCGATCATACCGATGGCTACACCTTC. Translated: CASRRDHTDGYTF.

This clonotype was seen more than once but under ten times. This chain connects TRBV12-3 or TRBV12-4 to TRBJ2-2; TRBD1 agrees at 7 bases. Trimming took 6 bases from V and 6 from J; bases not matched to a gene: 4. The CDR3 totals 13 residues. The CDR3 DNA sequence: TGTGCCAGCAGCATAGGGGGCCCCGGGGAGCTGTTTTTT. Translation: CASSIGGPGELFF.

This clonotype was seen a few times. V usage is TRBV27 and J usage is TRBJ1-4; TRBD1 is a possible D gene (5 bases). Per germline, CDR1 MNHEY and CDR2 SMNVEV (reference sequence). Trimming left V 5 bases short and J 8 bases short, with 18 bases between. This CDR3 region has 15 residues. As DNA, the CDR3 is TGTGCCAGCAGTCCTACATGGGGACGGGGAGAAAAACTGTTTTTT. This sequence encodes CASSPTWGRGEKLFF.

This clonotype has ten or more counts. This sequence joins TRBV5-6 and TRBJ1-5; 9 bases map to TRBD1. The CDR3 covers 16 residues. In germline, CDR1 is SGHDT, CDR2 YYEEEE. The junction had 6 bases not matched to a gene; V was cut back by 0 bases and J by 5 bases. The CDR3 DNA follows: TGTGCCAGCAGCTTGGGGACAGGGGCAGGGCATCAGCCCCAGCATTTT. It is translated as CASSLGTGAGHQPQHF. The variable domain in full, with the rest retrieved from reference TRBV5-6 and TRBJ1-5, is DAGVTQSPTHLIKTRGQQVTLRCSPKSGHDTVSWYQQALGQGPQFIFQYYEEEERQRGNFPDRFSGHQFPNYSSELNVNALLLGDSALYLCASSLGTGAGHQPQHFGDGTRLSIL.

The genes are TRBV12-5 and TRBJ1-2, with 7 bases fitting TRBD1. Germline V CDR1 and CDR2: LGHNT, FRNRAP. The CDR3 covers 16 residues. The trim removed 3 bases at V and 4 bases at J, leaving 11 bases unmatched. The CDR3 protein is CASGFRSRDSIYGYTF. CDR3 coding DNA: TGTGCTAGTGGTTTCCGCAGCCGGGACAGCATCTATGGCTACACCTTC.

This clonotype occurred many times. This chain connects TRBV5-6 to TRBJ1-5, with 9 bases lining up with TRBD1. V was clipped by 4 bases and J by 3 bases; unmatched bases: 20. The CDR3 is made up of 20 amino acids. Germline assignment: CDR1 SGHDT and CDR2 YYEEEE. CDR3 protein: CASSRYYRGPETGFNQPQHF. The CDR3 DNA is TGTGCCAGCAGCCGTTATTACAGGGGGCCGGAGACCGGGTTCAATCAGCCCCAGCATTTT.

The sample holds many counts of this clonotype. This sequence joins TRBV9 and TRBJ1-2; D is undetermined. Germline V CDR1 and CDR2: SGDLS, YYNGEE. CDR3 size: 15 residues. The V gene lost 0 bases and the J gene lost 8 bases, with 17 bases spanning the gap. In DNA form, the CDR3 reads TGTGCCAGCAGCGTAGGAGGAGGTCCAATTAAAGGCTACACCTTC. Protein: CASSVGGGPIKGYTF.

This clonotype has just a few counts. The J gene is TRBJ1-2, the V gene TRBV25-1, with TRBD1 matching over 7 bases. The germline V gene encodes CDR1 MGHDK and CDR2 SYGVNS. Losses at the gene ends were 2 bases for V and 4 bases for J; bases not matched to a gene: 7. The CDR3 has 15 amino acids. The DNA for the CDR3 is TGTGCCAGCAGTGAACCTACAGGGGAGGGCTATGGCTACACCTTC. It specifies CASSEPTGEGYGYTF.

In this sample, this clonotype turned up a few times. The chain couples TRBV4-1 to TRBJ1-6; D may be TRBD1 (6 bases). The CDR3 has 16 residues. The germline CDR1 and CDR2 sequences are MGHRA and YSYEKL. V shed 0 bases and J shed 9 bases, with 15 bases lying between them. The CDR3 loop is CASSQEGGGELSPLHF. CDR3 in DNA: TGCGCCAGCAGCCAAGAAGGAGGGGGAGAACTTTCACCCCTCCACTTT.

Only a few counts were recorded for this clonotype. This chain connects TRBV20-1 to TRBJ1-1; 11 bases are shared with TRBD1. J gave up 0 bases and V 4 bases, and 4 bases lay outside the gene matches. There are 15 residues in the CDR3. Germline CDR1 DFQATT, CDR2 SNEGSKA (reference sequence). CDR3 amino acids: CSATRTGGLNTEAFF. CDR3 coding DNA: TGCAGTGCTACACGGACAGGGGGCCTGAACACTGAAGCTTTCTTT.

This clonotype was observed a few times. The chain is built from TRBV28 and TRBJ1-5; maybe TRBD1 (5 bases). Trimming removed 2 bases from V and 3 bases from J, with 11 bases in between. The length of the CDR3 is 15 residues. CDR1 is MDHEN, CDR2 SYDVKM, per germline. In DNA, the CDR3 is TGTGCCAGCAGTTTACAGGGATTAGACAATCAGCCCCAGCATTTT. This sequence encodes CASSLQGLDNQPQHF.

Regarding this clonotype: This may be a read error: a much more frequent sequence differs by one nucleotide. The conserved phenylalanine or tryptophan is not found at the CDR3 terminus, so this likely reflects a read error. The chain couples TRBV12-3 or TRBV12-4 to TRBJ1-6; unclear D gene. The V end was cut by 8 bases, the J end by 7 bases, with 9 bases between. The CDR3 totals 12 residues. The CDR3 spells CASGRGNSPLHI. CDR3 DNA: TGTGCCAGCGGGCGAGGAAATTCACCCCTCCACATT.

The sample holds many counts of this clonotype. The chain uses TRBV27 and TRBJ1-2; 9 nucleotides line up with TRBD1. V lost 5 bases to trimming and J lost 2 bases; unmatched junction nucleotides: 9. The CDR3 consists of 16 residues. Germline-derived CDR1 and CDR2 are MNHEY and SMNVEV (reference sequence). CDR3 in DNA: TGTGCCAGCAGTACTAGACCGGGACAGGGAAACTATGGCTACACCTTC. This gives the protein CASSTRPGQGNYGYTF.

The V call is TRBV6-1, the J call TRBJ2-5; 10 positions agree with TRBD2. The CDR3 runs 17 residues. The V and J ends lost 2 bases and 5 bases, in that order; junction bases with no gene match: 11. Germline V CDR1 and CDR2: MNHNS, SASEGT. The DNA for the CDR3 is TGTGCCAGCAGTGAATTCCCTAGCGGGGGACGATCGGAGACCCAGTACTTC. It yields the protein CASSEFPSGGRSETQYF.

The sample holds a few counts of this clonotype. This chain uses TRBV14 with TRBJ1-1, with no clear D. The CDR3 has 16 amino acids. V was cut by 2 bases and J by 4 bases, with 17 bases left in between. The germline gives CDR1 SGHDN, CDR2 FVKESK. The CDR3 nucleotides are TGTGCCAGCAGCCAATCATTTAGAGGGATGAGCACTGAAGCTTTCTTT. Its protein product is CASSQSFRGMSTEAFF.

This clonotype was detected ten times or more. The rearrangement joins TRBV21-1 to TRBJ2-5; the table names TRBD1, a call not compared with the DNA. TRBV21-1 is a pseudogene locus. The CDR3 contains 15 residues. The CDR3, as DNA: TGTGCCAGCAGCAAAGCCCCGCGGGGGCCAGAGACCCAGTACTTC. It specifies CASSKAPRGPETQYF.

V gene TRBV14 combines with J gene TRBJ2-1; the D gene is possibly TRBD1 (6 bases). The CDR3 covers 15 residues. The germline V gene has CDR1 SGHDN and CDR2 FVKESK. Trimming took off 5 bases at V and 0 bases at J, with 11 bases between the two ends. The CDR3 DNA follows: TGTGCCAGCAGCAAACTAGGGGGCTCCTACAATGAGCAGTTCTTC. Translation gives CASSKLGGSYNEQFF.

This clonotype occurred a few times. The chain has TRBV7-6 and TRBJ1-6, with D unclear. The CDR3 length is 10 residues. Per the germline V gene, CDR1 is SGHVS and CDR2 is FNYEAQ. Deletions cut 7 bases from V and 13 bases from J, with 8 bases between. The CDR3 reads CASNPHPLHF. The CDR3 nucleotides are TGTGCCAGCAACCCCCACCCCCTCCACTTT.

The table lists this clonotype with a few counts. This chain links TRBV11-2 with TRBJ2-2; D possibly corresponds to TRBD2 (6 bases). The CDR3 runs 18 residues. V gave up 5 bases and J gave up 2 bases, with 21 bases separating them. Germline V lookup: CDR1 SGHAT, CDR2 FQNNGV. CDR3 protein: CASSHPDLAGINTGELFF. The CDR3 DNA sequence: TGTGCCAGCAGCCACCCGGACCTGGCGGGGATAAACACCGGGGAGCTGTTTTTT.

The CDR3: CASSGRDPNTEAFF. CDR3 in DNA: TGCGCCAGCAGTGGAAGGGATCCCAACACTGAAGCTTTCTTT. The chain links TRBV5-1 to TRBJ1-1; D remains ambiguous. V lost 5 bases and J 2 bases, leaving 13 bases between the germline ends. Germline V CDR1 and CDR2: SGHRS, YFSETQ. The CDR3 runs 14 residues.